The present T cell receptor beta chain was sequenced within a study of blood T cell repertoires in COVID-19. Study background: Sites across the United States, Italy and Spain contributed samples from acute and convalescent COVID-19. Sample material is recorded as cDNA or gDNA derived from T cells, B-cell-depleted T cells, or PBMCs.

Authors' data handling: For nucleated cells, counts were estimated from reference gene primer amplification. Only in-frame clones appear in the TCRdb table, and some are missing; sequencing was by immunoSEQ multiplex PCR. From that table come the V and J calls and clone size; the DNA was used to work out D and trimming. The sample contains 200,000 to 300,000 clones, about 85% of which appear only once. The CDR3 is 15 amino acids. With 5 bases clipped from V and 2 bases from J, the junction kept 6 bases outside the gene matches. The germline CDR1 and CDR2 sequences are MGHRA and YSYEKL. This TCR was recovered from a woman between 55 and 75 years old with active or convalescent COVID-19. Specimen: peripheral blood. The gene calls are TRBV4-1 and TRBJ2-3; 8 nucleotides agree with TRBD2. The CDR3 protein is CASSFISGATDTQYF. CDR3 DNA sequence: TGCGCCAGCAGCTTTATTAGCGGGGCCACAGATACGCAGTATTTT.